This T cell receptor beta chain was recovered during a study of cytomegalovirus exposure and HLA in healthy donors. Primers: 60 Vbeta forward and 13 Jbeta reverse. Method: immunoSEQ multiplex PCR; TCRdb's copy keeps in-frame clones and lacks some. The data show about 150,000 clones, approximately 80% seen once. This CDR3 region has 14 residues. Trimming took 5 bases from V and 4 from J, leaving 14 bases between them. Per the germline V gene, CDR1 is LNHNV and CDR2 is YYDKDF (reference sequence). The sequenced sample was PBMCs. The V call is TRBV15, the J call TRBJ1-2; D gene ambiguous. The receptor was isolated from a woman aged 40 to 50 in good health and CMV-seropositive. The CDR3 coding sequence is TGTGCCACCAGCCACCCAGGCGAGAGCTATGGCTACACCTTC. Its translation is CATSHPGESYGYTF.